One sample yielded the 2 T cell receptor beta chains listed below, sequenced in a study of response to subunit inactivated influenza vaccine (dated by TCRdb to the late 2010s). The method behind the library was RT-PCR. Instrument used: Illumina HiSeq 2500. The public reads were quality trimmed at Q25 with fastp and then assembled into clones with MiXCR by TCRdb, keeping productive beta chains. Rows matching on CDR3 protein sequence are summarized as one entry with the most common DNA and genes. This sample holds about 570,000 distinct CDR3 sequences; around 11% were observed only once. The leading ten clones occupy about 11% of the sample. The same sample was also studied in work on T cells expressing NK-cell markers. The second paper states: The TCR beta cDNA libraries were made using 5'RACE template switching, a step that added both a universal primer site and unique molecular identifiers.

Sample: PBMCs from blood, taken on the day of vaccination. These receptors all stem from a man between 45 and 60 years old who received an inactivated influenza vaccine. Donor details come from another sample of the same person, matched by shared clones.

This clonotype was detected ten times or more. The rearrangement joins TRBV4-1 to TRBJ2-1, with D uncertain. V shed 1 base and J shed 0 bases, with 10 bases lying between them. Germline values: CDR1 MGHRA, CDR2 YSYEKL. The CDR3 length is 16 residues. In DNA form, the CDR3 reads TGCGCCAGCAGCCAAGGTAGCTGGGGCTCCTACAATGAGCAGTTCTTC. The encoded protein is CASSQGSWGSYNEQFF.

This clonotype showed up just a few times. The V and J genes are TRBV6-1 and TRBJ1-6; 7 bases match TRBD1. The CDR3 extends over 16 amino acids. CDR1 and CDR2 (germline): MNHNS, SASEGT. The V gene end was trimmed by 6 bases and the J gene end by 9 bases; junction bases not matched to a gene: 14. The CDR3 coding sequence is TGTGCCAGCAGATTCGGTACGCAGGGGGGGATTTCACCCCTCCACTTT. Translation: CASRFGTQGGISPLHF.